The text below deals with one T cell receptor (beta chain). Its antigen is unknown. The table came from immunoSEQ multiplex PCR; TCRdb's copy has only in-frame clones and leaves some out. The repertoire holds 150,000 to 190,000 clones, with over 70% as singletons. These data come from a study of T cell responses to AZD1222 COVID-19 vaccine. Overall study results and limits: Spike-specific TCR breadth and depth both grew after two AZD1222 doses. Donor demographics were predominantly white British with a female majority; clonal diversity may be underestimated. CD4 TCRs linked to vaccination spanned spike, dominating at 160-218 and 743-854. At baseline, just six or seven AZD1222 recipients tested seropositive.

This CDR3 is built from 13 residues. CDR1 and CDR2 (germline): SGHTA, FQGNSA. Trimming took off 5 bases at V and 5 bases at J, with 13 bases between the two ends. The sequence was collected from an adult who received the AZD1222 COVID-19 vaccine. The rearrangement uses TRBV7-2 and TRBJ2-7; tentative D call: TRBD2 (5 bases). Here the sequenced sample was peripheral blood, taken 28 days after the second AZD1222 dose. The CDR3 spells CASSRTPANEQYF. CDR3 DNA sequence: TGTGCCAGCAGCCGGACTCCAGCCAACGAGCAGTACTTC. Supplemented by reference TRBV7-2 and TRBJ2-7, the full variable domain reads GAGVSQSPSNKVTEKGKDVELRCDPISGHTALYWYRQSLGQGLEFLIYFQGNSAPDKSGLPSDRFSAERTGGSVSTLTIQRTQQEDSAVYLCASSRTPANEQYFGPGTRLTVT.